These 25 T cell receptor beta chains originate from one sample sequenced in a study of T cell responses to AZD1222 COVID-19 vaccine. TCRdb's table, derived via immunoSEQ multiplex PCR, lists solely in-frame clones and lacks some. The table has 90,000 to 120,000 clones, over 80% seen once; the top ten hold 5% to 8%. Here the sequenced sample was peripheral blood, taken 28 days after the second AZD1222 dose. All receptors derive from an adult who received the AZD1222 COVID-19 vaccine.

This rearrangement joins TRBV3-1 (or the pseudogene TRBV3-2) to TRBJ1-1; TRBD1 agrees at 9 bases. Germline CDR1 is LGHDT and CDR2 is YNNKEL (reference sequence). The CDR3 loop spans 14 amino acids. Trimming took 3 bases from V and 3 from J; bases not matched to a gene: 2. The CDR3 is CASSQGQGHTEAFF. In DNA form, the CDR3 reads TGTGCCAGCAGCCAGGGACAGGGCCACACTGAAGCTTTCTTT.

V and J are TRBV6-1 and TRBJ1-6; perhaps TRBD1 as D (5 bases). V gave up 3 bases and J gave up 0 bases, with 15 bases separating them. The germline V gene has CDR1 MNHNS and CDR2 SASEGT. The length of the CDR3 is 18 residues. CDR3: CASSEWVGGSSYNSPLHF. CDR3 DNA: TGTGCCAGCAGTGAGTGGGTTGGGGGAAGCTCCTATAATTCACCCCTCCACTTT.

The rearrangement links TRBV9 to TRBJ2-1; 7 bases fit TRBD1. The CDR3 sequence is 17 residues long. V dropped 3 bases and J dropped 0; count of bases not matched to a gene: 9. CDR1 and CDR2 from the germline V gene are SGDLS and YYNGEE. The CDR3 loop reads CASSALDRASSYNEQFF. CDR3 sequence (DNA): TGTGCCAGCAGCGCCCTCGACAGGGCTAGCTCCTACAATGAGCAGTTCTTC.

The rearrangement joins TRBV24-1 to TRBJ2-1; D might be TRBD1 (7 bases). Trimming shortened V by 1 base and J by 2 bases, and 11 bases separated the two germline ends. There are 16 residues in the CDR3. CDR1 and CDR2 from the germline V gene are KGHDR and SFDVKD. The chain's CDR3 is CATSDFTGEAYNEQFF. DNA of the CDR3: TGTGCCACCAGTGATTTTACAGGGGAGGCCTACAATGAGCAGTTCTTC.

V and J are TRBV24-1 and TRBJ1-3; the D is unclear. V was cut by 6 bases and J by 3 bases, with 8 bases left in between. This CDR3 is 13 amino acids long. The germline CDR1 and CDR2 sequences are KGHDR and SFDVKD. The CDR3 nucleotides are TGTGCCACCAGTCCCAGTAATGGAAACACCATATATTTT. It codes for CATSPSNGNTIYF.

This chain uses TRBV9 with TRBJ2-1; possibly TRBD2 for D (6 bases). The CDR3 runs 15 residues. V lost 0 bases to trimming and J lost 6 bases, with 13 bases between them. Germline V gives CDR1 SGDLS, CDR2 YYNGEE. The CDR3 protein is CASSVEPGAPNEQFF. CDR3 sequence (DNA): TGTGCCAGCAGCGTAGAACCGGGAGCCCCCAATGAGCAGTTCTTC.

This clone was seen just once. The chain joins TRBV11-2 to TRBJ1-3, with D possibly being TRBD1 (5 bases). Germline CDR1 is SGHAT and CDR2 is FQNNGV. The CDR3 is made up of 14 amino acids. V was pared by 5 bases and J by 5 bases, with 13 bases between. The CDR3 here is CASSHSGTRNTIYF. The CDR3 DNA follows: TGTGCCAGCAGCCACTCAGGGACGAGAAACACCATATATTTT.

The V and J genes are TRBV3-1 (or the pseudogene TRBV3-2) and TRBJ1-3; unclear D gene. V was cut by 5 bases and J by 4 bases, with 3 bases left in between. This CDR3 has 11 residues. Germline V CDR1 and CDR2: LGHDT, YNNKEL (reference sequence). CDR3 loop: CASSGGNTIYF. DNA for the CDR3: TGTGCCAGCAGCGGGGGAAACACCATATATTTT.

The chain joins TRBV3-1 (or the pseudogene TRBV3-2) to TRBJ2-5, with a weak D call TRBD1 (6 bases). There are 15 residues in the CDR3. Trimming stripped 3 bases from V and 4 bases from J, with 15 bases between. The V gene's germline CDR1 is LGHDT and CDR2 YNNKEL (reference sequence). CDR3 sequence: CASSHRTASAETQYF. CDR3 in DNA: TGTGCCAGCAGCCACCGGACAGCGTCGGCAGAGACCCAGTACTTC.

This clone was observed a few times. The chain combines TRBV28 with TRBJ2-1, with D possibly matching TRBD1 (5 bases). This CDR3 comprises 15 residues. V was clipped by 7 bases and J by 2 bases, with 15 bases between them. From germline, CDR1 is MDHEN and CDR2 SYDVKM. In nucleotides, the CDR3 is TGTGCCAGCACCCCTAGGGGTTCGGCCTACAATGAGCAGTTCTTC. This sequence encodes CASTPRGSAYNEQFF.

In its sample, this clone was seen once. The J gene is TRBJ1-6, the V gene TRBV6-5, with D possibly matching TRBD1 (5 bases). The germline V gene has CDR1 MNHEY and CDR2 SVGAGI. The CDR3 contains 13 residues. Trimming removed 11 bases from V and 4 bases from J, with 12 bases in between. The CDR3 DNA reads as TGTGCCGCGGCAGGGTCTTATAATTCACCCCTCCACTTT. It codes for CAAAGSYNSPLHF.

This chain uses TRBV30 with TRBJ2-7; 7 bases match TRBD1. Germline assignment: CDR1 GTSNPN and CDR2 SVGIG (reference sequence). With V trimmed by 5 bases and J by 4 bases, 8 bases remained unmatched. The CDR3 spans 13 residues. CDR3 amino acids: CAWGTQQGYEQYF. DNA for the CDR3: TGTGCCTGGGGAACCCAACAGGGGTACGAGCAGTACTTC.

The chain carries TRBV5-1 and TRBJ2-2, with 8 bases fitting TRBD2. The germline gives CDR1 SGHRS, CDR2 YFSETQ. The CDR3 has 14 amino acids. The junction had 0 bases not matched to a gene; V was cut back by 2 bases and J by 3 bases. CDR3 protein: CASSFSGDTGELFF. The CDR3, as DNA: TGCGCCAGCAGCTTTAGCGGGGACACCGGGGAGCTGTTTTTT.

The rearrangement uses TRBV29-1 and TRBJ1-1; 7 nucleotides match TRBD1. V was pared by 7 bases and J by 1 base, with 6 bases of the junction left unmatched. Germline values: CDR1 SQVTM, CDR2 ANQGSEA. CDR3 length: 13 amino acids. As DNA, the CDR3 is TGCAGCGCCCTGGGACAGCCGAACACTGAAGCTTTCTTT. Translated, it gives CSALGQPNTEAFF.

The chain recombines TRBV27 with TRBJ1-1, with a possible D match to TRBD1 (6 bases). The CDR3 loop spans 16 amino acids. V was trimmed by 2 bases and J by 6 bases, leaving 19 bases between them. The V gene's germline CDR1 is MNHEY and CDR2 SMNVEV (reference sequence). Written as DNA, the CDR3 is TGTGCCAGCAGTTTACTCAGGGGAGGAGGGGGGTCTGAAGCTTTCTTT. Its protein is CASSLLRGGGGSEAFF.

In DNA form, the CDR3 reads TGTGCCAGCAGCTCCGACAGGGCCTATGGCTACACCTTC. It codes for CASSSDRAYGYTF. The chain couples TRBV5-4 to TRBJ1-2, with TRBD1 identical over 7 bases. CDR1 is SGHNT, CDR2 YYREEE, per germline (reference sequence). V was clipped by 3 bases and J by 4 bases; unmatched bases: 3. The CDR3 is 13 amino acids. Full variable domain (outside the CDR3, taken from reference TRBV5-4 and TRBJ1-2): ETGVTQSPTHLIKTRGQQVTLRCSSQSGHNTVSWYQQALGQGPQFIFQYYREEENGRGNFPPRFSGLQFPNYSSELNVNALELDDSALYLCASSSDRAYGYTFGSGTRLTVV.

The rearrangement links TRBV7-2 to TRBJ1-4; TRBD1 agrees at 8 bases. Germline lookup yields CDR1 SGHTA and CDR2 FQGNSA. V trimming: 3 bases; J trimming: 8 bases; junction bases outside the gene matches: 5. The CDR3 consists of 14 residues. The DNA for the CDR3 is TGTGCCAGCAGCTTCCAGGGGGCGGGCGAAAAACTGTTTTTT. Its translation: CASSFQGAGEKLFF.

This chain connects TRBV28 to TRBJ1-2, with 10 bases lining up with TRBD1. Germline-derived CDR1 and CDR2 are MDHEN and SYDVKM. This CDR3 is 17 amino acids long. V shed 4 bases and J 6 bases; nucleotides not matched to a gene: 14. CDR3: CASSSPGQGPPGHGYTF. CDR3 DNA sequence: TGTGCCAGCAGTTCACCGGGACAGGGGCCACCAGGGCATGGCTACACCTTC.

This rearrangement joins TRBV28 to TRBJ1-5; TRBD1 matches at 9 bases. Germline lookup yields CDR1 MDHEN and CDR2 SYDVKM. V lost 2 bases, J lost 6 bases, and 8 bases stayed unmatched. The CDR3 loop spans 16 amino acids. The CDR3 nucleotides read TGTGCCAGCAGTTTACCGGGACAGGGCCGGGTTCAGCCCCAGCATTTT. It yields the protein CASSLPGQGRVQPQHF.

The genes are TRBV3-1 (or the pseudogene TRBV3-2) and TRBJ2-7; D unclear. Germline V gene lookup returns CDR1 LGHDT and CDR2 YNNKEL (reference sequence). The CDR3 spans 12 residues. V lost 4 bases and J 4 bases, leaving 8 bases between the germline ends. This CDR3 is CASSLAGYEQYF. The DNA of the CDR3 is TGTGCCAGCAGCCTGGCCGGGTACGAGCAGTACTTC.

In this sample, this clone turned up once. This sequence joins TRBV4-3 and TRBJ2-2; D ambiguous. V dropped 3 bases and J dropped 1 base, with 6 bases sitting between them. Germline loops: CDR1 LGHNA, CDR2 YSLEER. The CDR3 contains 14 residues. CDR3 amino acids: CASSHGLNTGELFF. In DNA form, the CDR3 reads TGCGCCAGCAGCCACGGGTTGAACACCGGGGAGCTGTTTTTT.

The CDR3 here is CASSPLSGQGDSPLHF. CDR3 nucleotide sequence: TGTGCCAGCTCACCACTCTCGGGACAGGGCGATTCACCCCTCCACTTT. The V gene is TRBV18, the J gene TRBJ1-6; TRBD1 matches at 9 bases. Germline CDR1 and CDR2: KGHSH and LQKENI. V shed 1 base, J shed 8 bases, and the junction held 6 bases outside the gene matches. This CDR3 is 16 amino acids long.

The V and J genes are TRBV6-4 and TRBJ2-1; 7 bases line up with TRBD2. V dropped 2 bases and J dropped 0; count of bases not matched to a gene: 4. The CDR3 is 16 residues long. Germline V lookup: CDR1 MRHNA, CDR2 SNTAGT. Here the CDR3 DNA reads TGTGCCAGCAGTGACGGTACTAGCGTCTCCTACAATGAGCAGTTCTTC. Translated, it gives CASSDGTSVSYNEQFF.

A remark on this clone: This same CDR3 is encoded by further DNA sequences in the sample. This rearrangement joins TRBV29-1 to TRBJ2-7; tentatively, D is TRBD1 (5 bases). The V end lost 4 bases, the J end lost 0 bases, and 7 bases lay between the germline ends. Germline V gene lookup returns CDR1 SQVTM and CDR2 ANQGSEA. This CDR3 region has 12 residues. The CDR3 here is CSVVGDSYEQYF. The CDR3 DNA sequence: TGCAGCGTTGTAGGGGACTCCTACGAGCAGTACTTC.

The chain uses TRBV19 and TRBJ1-6, with D possibly TRBD1 on 6 matching bases. The CDR3 length is 15 residues. Germline V gene sequence: CDR1 LNHDA, CDR2 SQIVND (reference sequence). V was cut by 6 bases and J by 2 bases, with 11 bases left in between. The CDR3 DNA is TGTGCCAGTAGGAAACAGGGACCCTATAATTCACCCCTCCACTTT. Protein sequence: CASRKQGPYNSPLHF.